This T cell receptor (beta chain) is drawn from a study of cytomegalovirus exposure and HLA in healthy donors. In the study overall: Earlier findings included more than 95 million unique TCR beta sequences obtained from approximately 170 million T cells.

PCR primers comprised 60 Vbeta and 13 Jbeta primers. Method: immunoSEQ multiplex PCR; TCRdb's copy keeps in-frame clones and lacks some. The repertoire holds some 120,000 clones, with 77% as singletons. In regard to this clone: The antigen is not known.

The CDR3 extends over 16 amino acids. Germline CDR1 MGHRA, CDR2 YSYEKL. Trimming removed 4 bases from V and 5 bases from J, with 20 bases in between. Study outcomes and limitations: Per a later analysis, about 15,000 TCR beta sequences showed association with HLA alleles at 0.05 false discovery rate. Roughly 170 TCR beta chains were listed as cytomegalovirus-associated.

Sequencing was carried out using PBMCs. The sequence was obtained from a man between 18 and 35 years old in good health and CMV-seropositive. The chain employs TRBV4-1 and TRBJ2-5; TRBD2 might be the D (8 bases). CDR3 DNA: TGCGCCAGCAGCCGGCCTCCGGGACTAGGGGGCGAGACCCAGTACTTC. Its translation: CASSRPPGLGGETQYF.